Sequencing of this TCR beta chain was carried out in a study of blood T cell repertoires in COVID-19. Data came from immunoSEQ multiplex PCR; TCRdb stores just in-frame clones and leaves some out. The sample has a few hundred thousand clones, 85% seen once. The germline CDR1 and CDR2 sequences are SGHKS and YYEKEE (reference sequence). With 3 bases clipped from V and 0 bases from J, the junction kept 4 bases outside the gene matches. The CDR3 loop spans 15 amino acids. This clone has more than one count but fewer than ten. The TCR originated in a woman aged 18 to 35 with acute or convalescent COVID-19. The V and J genes are TRBV5-5 and TRBJ2-7, with 9 bases matching TRBD1. The specimen was peripheral blood. CDR3 coding DNA: TGTGCCAGCAGCTCCTGGGACAGGGCCTCCTACGAGCAGTACTTC. Translation gives CASSSWDRASYEQYF. Filled out from reference TRBV5-5 and TRBJ2-7, the complete variable domain reads DAGVTQSPTHLIKTRGQQVTLRCSPISGHKSVSWYQQVLGQGPQFIFQYYEKEERGRGNFPDRFSARQFPNYSSELNVNALLLGDSALYLCASSSWDRASYEQYFGPGTRLTVT.